This T cell receptor beta chain appears in the sequencing data of a study of radiation and T cells in renal cell carcinoma. Trimming cost V 4 bases and J 0 bases, with 7 bases left between them. CDR3 length: 14 residues. Germline V gives CDR1 MNHNS, CDR2 SASEGT. The time point: blood 4 weeks post-SBRT, at nephrectomy. Treatment reported: 15 Gy SBRT to primary tumor, nephrectomy 4 weeks later. Nephrectomy followed 15 Gy stereotactic body radiation by 4 weeks. Generated by immunoSEQ multiplex PCR, the TCRdb table keeps only in-frame clones and is missing some. The data contain roughly 61,000 clones, about 74% of them singletons.

This specimen consisted of blood, obtained from a patient whose treatment included radiotherapy and nephrectomy. This receptor was identified in a man aged 55 to 70 with renal cell carcinoma. This rearrangement joins TRBV6-1 to TRBJ2-1; D not certain. DNA for the CDR3: TGTGCCAGCAGTGGGCACAACTCCTACAATGAGCAGTTCTTC. It specifies CASSGHNSYNEQFF.